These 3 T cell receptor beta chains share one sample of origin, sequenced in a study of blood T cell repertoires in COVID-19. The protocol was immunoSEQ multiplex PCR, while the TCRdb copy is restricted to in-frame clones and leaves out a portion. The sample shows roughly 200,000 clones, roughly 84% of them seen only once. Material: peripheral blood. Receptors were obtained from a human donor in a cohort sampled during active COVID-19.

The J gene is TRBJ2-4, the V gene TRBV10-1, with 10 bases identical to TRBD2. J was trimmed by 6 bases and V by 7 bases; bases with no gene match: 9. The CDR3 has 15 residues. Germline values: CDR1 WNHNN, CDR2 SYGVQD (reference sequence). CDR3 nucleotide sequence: TGCGCCAGCATAGGTCTAGCGGGAGCAGGAAACATTCAGTACTTC. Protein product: CASIGLAGAGNIQYF.

The CDR3 here is CASNFIGQPQHF. The CDR3 DNA is TGTGCCAGCAACTTTATTGGTCAGCCCCAGCATTTT. The chain employs TRBV28 and TRBJ1-5; no reliable D call. From germline, CDR1 is MDHEN and CDR2 SYDVKM. This CDR3 is 12 amino acids long. V was trimmed by 7 bases and J by 6 bases, leaving 10 bases between them.

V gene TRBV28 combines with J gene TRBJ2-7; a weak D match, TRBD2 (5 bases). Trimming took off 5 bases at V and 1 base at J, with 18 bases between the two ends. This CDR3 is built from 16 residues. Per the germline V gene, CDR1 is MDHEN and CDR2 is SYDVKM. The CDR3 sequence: CASSDYGESGSYEQYF. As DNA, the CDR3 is TGTGCCAGCAGTGACTATGGGGAGAGTGGGTCCTACGAGCAGTACTTC.